A selection of T cell receptor beta chains follows, all from one sample in a study of Ad26.COV2.S vaccination and SARS-CoV-2 variants. Profiling relied on immunoSEQ multiplex PCR, and the TCRdb table lists in-frame clones only, not all of them. The sample has about 280,000 clones; approximately 89% are singletons. Sequenced material: peripheral blood, taken in a trial of Ad26.COV2.S vaccine versus placebo. The source of these receptors is a person between 18 and 60 years old who received the Ad26.COV2.S COVID-19 vaccine or a placebo. The CDR3 runs from the conserved cysteine through the conserved F or W.

V	J	CDR3
TRBV29-1	TRBJ1-2	CSTRTGGYGYTF
TRBV6-5	TRBJ2-1	CASSNPGAAEQFF
TRBV18	TRBJ2-2	CASSPNLPNTGELFF
TRBV6-5	TRBJ1-2	CASRSGQGISDGYTF
TRBV30	TRBJ2-5	CAWSRGGSGRSSETQYF
TRBV7-9	TRBJ1-2	CASSLRSRDGYTF
TRBV18	TRBJ2-5	CASSPPGQGSLWETQYF
TRBV7-2	TRBJ2-2	CASSLGLGSTGELFF
TRBV4-1	TRBJ2-5	CASSQNAGQGAGETQYF
TRBV19	TRBJ2-3	CASSMTRDSHTQYF
TRBV7-8	TRBJ1-1	CASSYTSGLRKNTEAFF
TRBV4-2	TRBJ2-7	CASSQELASTGWGYEQYF
TRBV6-5	TRBJ1-1	CASRPGTRNTEAFF
TRBV9	TRBJ1-2	CASSVGIPGGDYGYTF
TRBV30	TRBJ1-3	CAWSRQGLNTIYF
TRBV18	TRBJ2-2	CASSTQENTGELFF
TRBV5-6	TRBJ1-1	CASSLLRGANTEAFF
TRBV27	TRBJ1-5	CASPGQNNQPQHF
TRBV4-1	TRBJ2-4	CASSQVWVAKNIQYF
TRBV2	TRBJ2-7	CASSEAEGWGRASVEQYF
TRBV27	TRBJ2-1	CASSLGQGSYNEQFF
TRBV7-2	TRBJ2-3	CASSLGQGGTDTQYF
TRBV20-1	TRBJ1-4	CSASSPLNEKLFF
TRBV10-3	TRBJ2-1	CAIGSGVFYNEQFF
TRBV3-1/TRBV3-2	TRBJ2-1	CASSQDLQGSQFF
TRBV7-7	TRBJ1-4	CASSPHIGAGQEKLFF